The rows below give T cell receptor beta chains drawn from one sample of a study of response to subunit inactivated influenza vaccine. TCRdb reprocessed the RT-PCR reads via MiXCR and lists one record per CDR3 protein. This table holds a few hundred thousand distinct CDR3 sequences, more than 7% found once. The sample here was PBMCs from blood, taken roughly 24 months after vaccination. Receptors originate from a man between 50 and 69 years old who received an inactivated influenza vaccine. The CDR3 runs from the conserved cysteine through the conserved F or W. A D gene is named only where the DNA matches it firmly. Only part of the rows carry a size: once, few, many, or a class if the clone is expanded.

>TRBJ1-2|TRBV10-3|TRBD1|few
TGTGCCATCAGTGCTGGGACAGGGAATTTTGGATATGGCTACACCTTC
CAISAGTGNFGYGYTF
>TRBJ2-1|TRBV28|NA|many
TGTGCCAGCAGTTCTTACCTGGGATGGGGGACATTGGAAAACAATGAGCAGTTCTTC
CASSSYLGWGTLENNEQFF
>TRBJ1-3|TRBV12-2|NA|NA
TGTGCAAGTCTCCGCTCTGGAAACACCATATATTTT
CASLRSGNTIYF
>TRBJ2-1|TRBV27|TRBD2|few
TGTGCCAGCAGTTTAATGGGAGCGGGATACAATGAGCAGTTCTTC
CASSLMGAGYNEQFF
>TRBJ1-5|TRBV20-1|TRBD1|NA
TGCAGTGCTATAGATCAGGGGGTTTTTAGTCCGAATCAGCCCCAGCATTTT
CSAIDQGVFSPNQPQHF
>TRBJ2-3|TRBV19|NA|many
TGTGCCAGTAGTCGGGGCCCCACCCCAGATACGCAGTATTTT
CASSRGPTPDTQYF
>TRBJ1-2|TRBV4-3|NA|NA
TGCGCCAGCAGCCAAGCGGTACTTATTACTCGGGGCTACACCTTC
CASSQAVLITRGYTF
>TRBJ2-2|TRBV7-9|TRBD2|NA
TGTGCCAGCAGCTTAAACCTAGCGGTTAACACCGGGGAGCTGTTTTTT
CASSLNLAVNTGELFF
>TRBJ2-7|TRBV15|NA|few
TGTGCCACCAGCAAGGGGTTCCGCTCCTACGAGCAGTACTTC
CATSKGFRSYEQYF
>TRBJ2-1|TRBV4-3|NA|many
TGCGCCAGCAGCCAAACAGAGAGCTCCTACAATGAGCAGTTCTTC
CASSQTESSYNEQFF
>TRBJ2-7|TRBV7-9|NA|NA
TGTGCCAGCAGCTCCCGGATTGGGCCGAACTACGAGCAGTACTTC
CASSSRIGPNYEQYF
>TRBJ2-1|TRBV11-1|NA|many
TGTGCCAGCAGCCCTGGACTCCAGAATGAGCAGTTCTTC
CASSPGLQNEQFF
>TRBJ2-1|TRBV9|TRBD2|few
TGTGCCAGCAGCGAATCCGGTGGACTAGCGGGCGGTGAGCAGTTCTTC
CASSESGGLAGGEQFF
>TRBJ1-5|TRBV11-2|NA|NA
TGTGCCAGCAGCTTAGACCGCGGCCAGCCCCAGCATTTT
CASSLDRGQPQHF
>TRBJ1-5|TRBV15|TRBD1|NA
TGTGCCACCAGCAGAGGAAGGACAGGGACAAGAAGTCAGCCCCACCATTTT
CATSRGRTGTRSQPHHF